These 17 T cell receptor beta chains were sequenced from one sample in a study of T-cell reconstitution after alpha-beta-depleted transplantation in children. The TCRbeta library incorporated unique molecular identifiers. Each CDR3 protein is one row after TCRdb ran MiXCR on the PCR reads. This sample has fewer than 700,000 distinct CDR3 sequences; more than 20% occur once, and the top ten carry around 14%. Source: PBMCs, mostly from graft donor cells, taken 360 days after TCRalphabeta/CD19-depleted stem cell transplant. The source is a boy under two years old who had a stem cell transplant for acute myeloid leukemia, so the T cells may come from the graft donor.

This clonotype occurred many times. The V gene is TRBV5-1, the J gene TRBJ2-3; D remains unclear. V gave up 3 bases and J gave up 6 bases, with 8 bases separating them. The germline V gene has CDR1 SGHRS and CDR2 YFSETQ. This CDR3 has 12 residues. The CDR3 loop reads CASSSQWDTQYF. In nucleotides, the CDR3 is TGCGCCAGCAGCTCTCAGTGGGATACGCAGTATTTT.

This sequence joins TRBV7-9 and TRBJ2-5, with no clear D. Germline values: CDR1 SEHNR, CDR2 FQNEAQ (reference sequence). V was shortened by 4 bases and J by 1 base, with 13 bases between the two germline ends. The CDR3 is made up of 15 amino acids. The CDR3 here is CASSYPLEFQETQYF. CDR3 sequence (DNA): TGTGCCAGCAGCTATCCGCTGGAATTCCAAGAGACCCAGTACTTC.

This clonotype appeared a few times. The DNA for the CDR3 is TGTGCCAGCAGCCAAGTTAGGTCAGGGTATTCACCCCTCCACTTT. It is translated as CASSQVRSGYSPLHF. This chain joins TRBV3-1 and TRBJ1-6, with a tentative D call TRBD1 (5 bases). This CDR3 contains 15 residues. Germline V lookup: CDR1 LGHDT, CDR2 YNNKEL (reference sequence). Deletions cut 1 base from V and 8 bases from J, with 12 bases between.

The V call is TRBV7-3, the J call TRBJ2-3, with TRBD2 as a possible D gene (7 bases). V dropped 0 bases and J dropped 5 bases, with 12 bases sitting between them. Germline V lookup: CDR1 SGHTA, CDR2 FQGTGA. The CDR3 extends over 15 amino acids. In nucleotides, the CDR3 is TGTGCCAGCAGCTTAACGGGGGGGCTGGGAGATACGCAGTATTTT. This translates into CASSLTGGLGDTQYF.

The chain combines TRBV4-3 with TRBJ2-7; D ambiguous. This CDR3 spans 13 amino acids. Trimming took off 2 bases at V and 2 bases at J, with 7 bases between the two ends. Germline CDR1 LGHNA, CDR2 YSLEER. In DNA, the CDR3 is TGCGCCAGCAGCCAAAGACAAACCTACGAGCAGTACTTC. This translates into CASSQRQTYEQYF.

The genes are TRBV5-1 and TRBJ1-6; D is unresolved. This CDR3 has 15 residues. The germline gives CDR1 SGHRS, CDR2 YFSETQ. Trimming took 0 bases from V and 6 from J, leaving 10 bases between them. The DNA of the CDR3 is TGCGCCAGCAGCTTGGAAGGGTGGGGTAATTCACCCCTCCACTTT. Encoded protein: CASSLEGWGNSPLHF.

This clonotype was counted a few times. The chain combines TRBV5-1 with TRBJ2-1; 7 nucleotides match TRBD2. CDR1 and CDR2 from the germline V gene are SGHRS and YFSETQ. The CDR3 has 14 residues. The ends lost 8 bases at V and 3 bases at J; junction bases unmatched: 8. This chain's CDR3 is CASGAGEGYNEQFF. The CDR3 nucleotides are TGCGCCAGTGGGGCGGGGGAAGGCTACAATGAGCAGTTCTTC.

The gene calls are TRBV9 and TRBJ2-1; TRBD1 might be the D (7 bases). Germline CDR1 SGDLS, CDR2 YYNGEE. The CDR3 consists of 16 residues. With 2 bases removed from V and 0 bases from J, the gap between germline ends came to 12 bases. Here the CDR3 reads CASSVRGDSSYNEQFF. CDR3 sequence (DNA): TGTGCCAGCAGCGTCCGCGGGGACAGCTCCTACAATGAGCAGTTCTTC.

CDR3 sequence (DNA): TGCAGTGCTAGGTTGGGCAGGGAAAACATTCAGTACTTC. It is translated as CSARLGRENIQYF. V usage is TRBV20-1 and J usage is TRBJ2-4; possibly TRBD1 for D (5 bases). Germline CDR1 DFQATT, CDR2 SNEGSKA (reference sequence). CDR3 length: 13 amino acids. Trimming removed 3 bases from V and 5 bases from J, with 11 bases in between.

This clonotype has only a few counts. The CDR3 DNA is TGCGCCAGCAGCAAGGGGCCGGGACTGCTCCAAGAGACCCAGTACTTC. Its protein product is CASSKGPGLLQETQYF. J is TRBJ2-5 and V is TRBV4-3; possibly TRBD2 for D (6 bases). Germline V gene lookup returns CDR1 LGHNA and CDR2 YSLEER. The CDR3 loop spans 16 amino acids. Trimming removed 5 bases from V and 1 base from J, with 17 bases in between.

The rearrangement uses TRBV7-2 and TRBJ2-7; D is ambiguous. The CDR3 spans 15 residues. V was cut by 5 bases and J by 1 base, with 15 bases left in between. Per the germline V gene, CDR1 is SGHTA and CDR2 is FQGNSA. The CDR3 loop is CASSRSRQTSYEQYV. The CDR3 DNA follows: TGTGCCAGCAGCAGAAGCAGGCAGACTTCCTACGAGCAGTACGTC.

The chain combines TRBV7-2 with TRBJ2-7, with 10 bases lining up with TRBD2. The germline CDR1 and CDR2 sequences are SGHTA and FQGNSA. The V gene end was trimmed by 8 bases and the J gene end by 1 base; junction bases not matched to a gene: 8. The CDR3 is 15 amino acids. The CDR3 nucleotides read TGTGCCAGCCTTTTAGCGGGGGGAATTTCCTACGAGCAGTACTTC. It translates to CASLLAGGISYEQYF.

This clonotype has ten or more counts. The rearrangement joins TRBV20-1 to TRBJ2-7; 7 bases match TRBD1. The CDR3 covers 14 residues. Germline V gene lookup returns CDR1 DFQATT and CDR2 SNEGSKA (reference sequence). The V gene end was trimmed by 1 base and the J gene end by 3 bases; junction bases not matched to a gene: 6. CDR3 bases: TGCAGTGCTAGAGGACAGGGACGAGTCTACGAGCAGTACTTC. It is translated as CSARGQGRVYEQYF.

This clonotype turned up a few times. The gene calls are TRBV6-5 and TRBJ2-7, with 8 bases lining up with TRBD2. Germline CDR1 MNHEY, CDR2 SVGAGI. CDR3 length: 15 amino acids. The trim removed 0 bases at V and 3 bases at J, leaving 4 bases unmatched. CDR3 coding DNA: TGTGCCAGCAGTTACTCGAGCCGGGGGGGCTACGAGCAGTACTTC. It is translated as CASSYSSRGGYEQYF.

V usage is TRBV12-3 or TRBV12-4 and J usage is TRBJ2-3; no clear D. This CDR3 comprises 19 residues. The V end was cut by 5 bases, the J end by 4 bases, with 28 bases between. The CDR3 DNA reads TGTGCCAGCAGTCTCCCTCAAATTACTACAAGACATAAATCAGATACGCAGTATTTT. The encoded protein is CASSLPQITTRHKSDTQYF.

This clonotype has a count of ten or more. This chain connects TRBV7-9 to TRBJ2-5; possibly TRBD1 for D (6 bases). CDR3 length: 15 amino acids. Germline V gene lookup returns CDR1 SEHNR and CDR2 FQNEAQ (reference sequence). Deletions cut 2 bases from V and 2 bases from J, with 12 bases between. CDR3: CASSLPRDNQETQYF. The CDR3 coding sequence is TGTGCCAGCAGCTTACCCCGGGACAATCAAGAGACCCAGTACTTC.

The rearrangement links TRBV20-1 to TRBJ1-1; D possibly corresponds to TRBD1 (5 bases). Trimming removed 0 bases at V and 5 bases at J, with 13 bases between. Per germline, CDR1 DFQATT and CDR2 SNEGSKA (reference sequence). The CDR3 runs 14 residues. CDR3 region: CSAREGRVGTEAFF. CDR3 coding DNA: TGCAGTGCTAGAGAGGGCAGGGTGGGGACTGAAGCTTTCTTT.